This TCR beta chain was profiled in a study of CD8 T cells in Susac syndrome. Reverse transcription of about 0.45 to 1 ug RNA was performed with random hexamers. TCRdb processed the immunoSEQ multiplex PCR reads anew with MiXCR; each CDR3 protein has one entry. Of roughly 120,000 distinct CDR3 sequences in the sample, over 85% were seen once. The CDR3 is 15 amino acids. The germline gives CDR1 LNHDA, CDR2 SQIVND (reference sequence). The V gene end was trimmed by 1 base and the J gene end by 5 bases; junction bases not matched to a gene: 7. The sample comprised CD8+ T cells from PBMCs. The V and J genes are TRBV19 and TRBJ2-7; 8 bases match TRBD2. This clonotype originated in a human donor with multiple sclerosis. CDR3 loop: CASSIASGGRHEQYF. CDR3 sequence (DNA): TGTGCCAGTAGTATAGCAAGCGGGGGCCGGCACGAGCAGTACTTC.